The source of this T cell receptor beta chain is a study of T cells in tuberculosis. Study background: CD1B tetramers identified T cells specific for mycobacterial lipid GMM. Overall study findings and caveats: Some low-affinity tetramer-binding T cells may be absent from this sample.

Thawed, overnight-rested PBMC were stained with GMM-loaded CD1B tetramer, viability dye and anti-CD3, then sorted. CD1B tetramers were loaded with Rhodococcus equi-derived C32 glucose monomycolate. From each donor, roughly 99,000 tetramer-negative cells were sorted. The CDR3 is made up of 15 amino acids. V dropped 4 bases and J dropped 0 bases, with 13 bases sitting between them. The germline V gene encodes CDR1 SGHRS and CDR2 YFSETQ. The data were produced by immunoSEQ multiplex PCR, yet TCRdb's version contains in-frame clones alone and is incomplete. Among more than 70,000 clones listed, roughly 91% were seen once.

This TCR derives from an adult woman with latent tuberculosis. The chain employs TRBV5-1 and TRBJ1-1; possible D gene TRBD1, 6 bases. The material sequenced was CD1b-GMM tetramer-negative cells sorted from PBMCs. Written as DNA, the CDR3 is TGCGCCAGCAGCCCGATGACAGGATTGAACACTGAAGCTTTCTTT. Amino acid sequence: CASSPMTGLNTEAFF. Full variable domain (rest looked up from reference TRBV5-1 and TRBJ1-1): KAGVTQTPRYLIKTRGQQVTLSCSPISGHRSVSWYQQTPGQGLQFLFEYFSETQRNKGNFPGRFSGRQFSNSRSEMNVSTLELGDSALYLCASSPMTGLNTEAFFGQGTRLTVV.